Each of the 6 T cell receptor beta chains below was sequenced from the same sample in a study of STAT5B mutations in CD4+ large granular lymphocyte leukemia. The repertoire was sequenced with immunoSEQ multiplex PCR; TCRdb's copy has only in-frame clones and lacks some. This table has roughly 36,000 clones, about nine tenths appearing once. The specimen sequenced was CD4+ T cells from blood buffy coats. These receptors all stem from a human donor in good health.

The V and J genes are TRBV5-5 and TRBJ2-7; TRBD1 aligns across 8 bases. Trimming removed 0 bases from V and 5 bases from J; junction bases left unmatched: 4. The V gene's germline CDR1 is SGHKS and CDR2 YYEKEE (reference sequence). The CDR3 length is 14 residues. The CDR3 region has the DNA TGTGCCAGCAGCTTGGGACAGGGGTTCAACGAGCAGTACTTC. Protein product: CASSLGQGFNEQYF.

The chain links TRBV5-4 to TRBJ2-1; D is perhaps TRBD2 (5 bases). The V end was cut by 4 bases, the J end by 9 bases, with 23 bases between. The CDR3 loop spans 16 amino acids. The germline V gene has CDR1 SGHNT and CDR2 YYREEE (reference sequence). For the CDR3, the DNA is TGTGCCAGCAGCCCACCACATCCCCTCTTTGGAGGTGAGCAGTTCTTC. It yields the protein CASSPPHPLFGGEQFF.

This chain uses TRBV18 with TRBJ2-3, with D hard to call. The germline V gene has CDR1 KGHSH and CDR2 LQKENI. The CDR3 extends over 13 amino acids. Trimming shortened V by 0 bases and J by 3 bases, and 4 bases separated the two germline ends. CDR3 nucleotides: TGTGCCAGCTCACCACCGGTGACAGATACGCAGTATTTT. As protein: CASSPPVTDTQYF.

The chain couples TRBV21-1 to TRBJ1-5; TRBD1, the table's D call, was not compared with the DNA. TRBV21-1 is tagged as a pseudogene. The CDR3 has 13 residues. The CDR3 here is CASRGQSNQPQHF. The DNA for the CDR3 is TGTGCCAGCAGGGGACAGTCCAATCAGCCCCAGCATTTT.

This clone was found once. V is TRBV5-1 and J is TRBJ2-5; the match to TRBD2 covers 9 bases. The germline V gene encodes CDR1 SGHRS and CDR2 YFSETQ. Trimming at V came to 4 bases and at J to 1 base, leaving 5 bases not matched to a gene. This CDR3 comprises 15 residues. This CDR3 reads CASSILAGTQETQYF. DNA of the CDR3: TGCGCCAGCAGCATTCTAGCGGGGACCCAAGAGACCCAGTACTTC.

V and J are TRBV4-3 and TRBJ2-5; D gene uncertain. V gave up 0 bases and J gave up 5 bases, with 16 bases separating them. CDR1 and CDR2 (germline): LGHNA, YSLEER. CDR3 size: 16 residues. The DNA for the CDR3 is TGCGCCAGCAGCCAAGATCCTAGTCGAGTAGTGGAGACCCAGTACTTC. Its protein product is CASSQDPSRVVETQYF.